The source of this TCR beta chain is a study of regulatory T cells in long-lasting Graves disease. Study-wide context: The study counted Graves' disease as persistent given over 5 years of antithyroid drugs and positive TSH receptor antibodies.

Investigators prepared the TCR beta libraries by applying iRepertoire HTBI primers and Arm-PCR of CDR3 regions. TCRdb independently ran MiXCR on the multiplex PCR reads; one entry per CDR3 protein. Here the sample spans 600,000 to 800,000 distinct CDR3 sequences, about 32% being singletons. This clonotype was seen only a few times. No antigen is known for it. Time point: persistent/refractory GD, antithyroid drugs over 5 years with positive TRAb. The TCR library was made from RNA that had been extracted from PBMCs in TRIzol. Whole-study findings and limits: Lower TCR diversity was seen in persistent Graves' patients than in newly diagnosed ones. The study found persistent patients shared more public clonotypes (around 2,500) than new patients (approximately 970).

This clonotype was sampled from a female donor with Graves disease. Source: peripheral blood mononuclear cells (PBMCs), taken when the disease was refractory, from a patient treated with antithyroid drugs.

DNA for the CDR3: TGCAGCGTTGATCCCACAGCCGTGGGGAACTATGGCTACACCTTC. Amino acid sequence: CSVDPTAVGNYGYTF. The V and J genes are TRBV29-1 and TRBJ1-2; D is uncertain. Between the trimmed V and J ends, which lost 3 bases and 2 bases, there was a span of 16 bases. The CDR3 has 15 amino acids. The germline CDR1 and CDR2 sequences are SQVTM and ANQGSEA.